Below, 2 T cell receptor beta chains from the same sample are listed, as sequenced in a study of T cell responses to AZD1222 COVID-19 vaccine (dated by TCRdb to the early 2020s). Sample time point, as interpreted from the label and publication: baseline before first vaccination. Library method: the immunoSEQ multiplex PCR assay. TCRdb obtained this table from immuneACCESS and retained in-frame rearrangements with V and J assigned. These tables miss some clones; where compared with another copy, unresolved V genes account for less than half of the shortfall, and the remainder is unexplained. Recorded for this sample are about 130,000 clones; approximately 87% of them occurred a single time. Clones ranked in the top ten supply 10% of the sample. The sample in question was peripheral blood, obtained on day 0 of AZD1222 vaccination. These TCRs come from an adult in good health.

In nucleotides, the CDR3 is TGCAGCGTGGCGTCCCGGACAGGCAGCACAGATACGCAGTATTTT. This sequence encodes CSVASRTGSTDTQYF. This chain connects TRBV29-1 to TRBJ2-3, with TRBD1 matching over 7 bases. The V segment lost 6 bases and the J segment 0 bases; nucleotides outside the gene matches: 9. Germline values: CDR1 SQVTM, CDR2 ANQGSEA. There are 15 residues in the CDR3.

This rearrangement joins TRBV14 to TRBJ1-1; TRBD1 matches at 7 bases. This CDR3 comprises 14 residues. Germline lookup yields CDR1 SGHDN and CDR2 FVKESK. V was pared by 4 bases and J by 5 bases, with 7 bases of the junction left unmatched. DNA for the CDR3: TGTGCCAGCAGCCCCTTAGACAGGGTGACTGAAGCTTTCTTT. Its translation: CASSPLDRVTEAFF.